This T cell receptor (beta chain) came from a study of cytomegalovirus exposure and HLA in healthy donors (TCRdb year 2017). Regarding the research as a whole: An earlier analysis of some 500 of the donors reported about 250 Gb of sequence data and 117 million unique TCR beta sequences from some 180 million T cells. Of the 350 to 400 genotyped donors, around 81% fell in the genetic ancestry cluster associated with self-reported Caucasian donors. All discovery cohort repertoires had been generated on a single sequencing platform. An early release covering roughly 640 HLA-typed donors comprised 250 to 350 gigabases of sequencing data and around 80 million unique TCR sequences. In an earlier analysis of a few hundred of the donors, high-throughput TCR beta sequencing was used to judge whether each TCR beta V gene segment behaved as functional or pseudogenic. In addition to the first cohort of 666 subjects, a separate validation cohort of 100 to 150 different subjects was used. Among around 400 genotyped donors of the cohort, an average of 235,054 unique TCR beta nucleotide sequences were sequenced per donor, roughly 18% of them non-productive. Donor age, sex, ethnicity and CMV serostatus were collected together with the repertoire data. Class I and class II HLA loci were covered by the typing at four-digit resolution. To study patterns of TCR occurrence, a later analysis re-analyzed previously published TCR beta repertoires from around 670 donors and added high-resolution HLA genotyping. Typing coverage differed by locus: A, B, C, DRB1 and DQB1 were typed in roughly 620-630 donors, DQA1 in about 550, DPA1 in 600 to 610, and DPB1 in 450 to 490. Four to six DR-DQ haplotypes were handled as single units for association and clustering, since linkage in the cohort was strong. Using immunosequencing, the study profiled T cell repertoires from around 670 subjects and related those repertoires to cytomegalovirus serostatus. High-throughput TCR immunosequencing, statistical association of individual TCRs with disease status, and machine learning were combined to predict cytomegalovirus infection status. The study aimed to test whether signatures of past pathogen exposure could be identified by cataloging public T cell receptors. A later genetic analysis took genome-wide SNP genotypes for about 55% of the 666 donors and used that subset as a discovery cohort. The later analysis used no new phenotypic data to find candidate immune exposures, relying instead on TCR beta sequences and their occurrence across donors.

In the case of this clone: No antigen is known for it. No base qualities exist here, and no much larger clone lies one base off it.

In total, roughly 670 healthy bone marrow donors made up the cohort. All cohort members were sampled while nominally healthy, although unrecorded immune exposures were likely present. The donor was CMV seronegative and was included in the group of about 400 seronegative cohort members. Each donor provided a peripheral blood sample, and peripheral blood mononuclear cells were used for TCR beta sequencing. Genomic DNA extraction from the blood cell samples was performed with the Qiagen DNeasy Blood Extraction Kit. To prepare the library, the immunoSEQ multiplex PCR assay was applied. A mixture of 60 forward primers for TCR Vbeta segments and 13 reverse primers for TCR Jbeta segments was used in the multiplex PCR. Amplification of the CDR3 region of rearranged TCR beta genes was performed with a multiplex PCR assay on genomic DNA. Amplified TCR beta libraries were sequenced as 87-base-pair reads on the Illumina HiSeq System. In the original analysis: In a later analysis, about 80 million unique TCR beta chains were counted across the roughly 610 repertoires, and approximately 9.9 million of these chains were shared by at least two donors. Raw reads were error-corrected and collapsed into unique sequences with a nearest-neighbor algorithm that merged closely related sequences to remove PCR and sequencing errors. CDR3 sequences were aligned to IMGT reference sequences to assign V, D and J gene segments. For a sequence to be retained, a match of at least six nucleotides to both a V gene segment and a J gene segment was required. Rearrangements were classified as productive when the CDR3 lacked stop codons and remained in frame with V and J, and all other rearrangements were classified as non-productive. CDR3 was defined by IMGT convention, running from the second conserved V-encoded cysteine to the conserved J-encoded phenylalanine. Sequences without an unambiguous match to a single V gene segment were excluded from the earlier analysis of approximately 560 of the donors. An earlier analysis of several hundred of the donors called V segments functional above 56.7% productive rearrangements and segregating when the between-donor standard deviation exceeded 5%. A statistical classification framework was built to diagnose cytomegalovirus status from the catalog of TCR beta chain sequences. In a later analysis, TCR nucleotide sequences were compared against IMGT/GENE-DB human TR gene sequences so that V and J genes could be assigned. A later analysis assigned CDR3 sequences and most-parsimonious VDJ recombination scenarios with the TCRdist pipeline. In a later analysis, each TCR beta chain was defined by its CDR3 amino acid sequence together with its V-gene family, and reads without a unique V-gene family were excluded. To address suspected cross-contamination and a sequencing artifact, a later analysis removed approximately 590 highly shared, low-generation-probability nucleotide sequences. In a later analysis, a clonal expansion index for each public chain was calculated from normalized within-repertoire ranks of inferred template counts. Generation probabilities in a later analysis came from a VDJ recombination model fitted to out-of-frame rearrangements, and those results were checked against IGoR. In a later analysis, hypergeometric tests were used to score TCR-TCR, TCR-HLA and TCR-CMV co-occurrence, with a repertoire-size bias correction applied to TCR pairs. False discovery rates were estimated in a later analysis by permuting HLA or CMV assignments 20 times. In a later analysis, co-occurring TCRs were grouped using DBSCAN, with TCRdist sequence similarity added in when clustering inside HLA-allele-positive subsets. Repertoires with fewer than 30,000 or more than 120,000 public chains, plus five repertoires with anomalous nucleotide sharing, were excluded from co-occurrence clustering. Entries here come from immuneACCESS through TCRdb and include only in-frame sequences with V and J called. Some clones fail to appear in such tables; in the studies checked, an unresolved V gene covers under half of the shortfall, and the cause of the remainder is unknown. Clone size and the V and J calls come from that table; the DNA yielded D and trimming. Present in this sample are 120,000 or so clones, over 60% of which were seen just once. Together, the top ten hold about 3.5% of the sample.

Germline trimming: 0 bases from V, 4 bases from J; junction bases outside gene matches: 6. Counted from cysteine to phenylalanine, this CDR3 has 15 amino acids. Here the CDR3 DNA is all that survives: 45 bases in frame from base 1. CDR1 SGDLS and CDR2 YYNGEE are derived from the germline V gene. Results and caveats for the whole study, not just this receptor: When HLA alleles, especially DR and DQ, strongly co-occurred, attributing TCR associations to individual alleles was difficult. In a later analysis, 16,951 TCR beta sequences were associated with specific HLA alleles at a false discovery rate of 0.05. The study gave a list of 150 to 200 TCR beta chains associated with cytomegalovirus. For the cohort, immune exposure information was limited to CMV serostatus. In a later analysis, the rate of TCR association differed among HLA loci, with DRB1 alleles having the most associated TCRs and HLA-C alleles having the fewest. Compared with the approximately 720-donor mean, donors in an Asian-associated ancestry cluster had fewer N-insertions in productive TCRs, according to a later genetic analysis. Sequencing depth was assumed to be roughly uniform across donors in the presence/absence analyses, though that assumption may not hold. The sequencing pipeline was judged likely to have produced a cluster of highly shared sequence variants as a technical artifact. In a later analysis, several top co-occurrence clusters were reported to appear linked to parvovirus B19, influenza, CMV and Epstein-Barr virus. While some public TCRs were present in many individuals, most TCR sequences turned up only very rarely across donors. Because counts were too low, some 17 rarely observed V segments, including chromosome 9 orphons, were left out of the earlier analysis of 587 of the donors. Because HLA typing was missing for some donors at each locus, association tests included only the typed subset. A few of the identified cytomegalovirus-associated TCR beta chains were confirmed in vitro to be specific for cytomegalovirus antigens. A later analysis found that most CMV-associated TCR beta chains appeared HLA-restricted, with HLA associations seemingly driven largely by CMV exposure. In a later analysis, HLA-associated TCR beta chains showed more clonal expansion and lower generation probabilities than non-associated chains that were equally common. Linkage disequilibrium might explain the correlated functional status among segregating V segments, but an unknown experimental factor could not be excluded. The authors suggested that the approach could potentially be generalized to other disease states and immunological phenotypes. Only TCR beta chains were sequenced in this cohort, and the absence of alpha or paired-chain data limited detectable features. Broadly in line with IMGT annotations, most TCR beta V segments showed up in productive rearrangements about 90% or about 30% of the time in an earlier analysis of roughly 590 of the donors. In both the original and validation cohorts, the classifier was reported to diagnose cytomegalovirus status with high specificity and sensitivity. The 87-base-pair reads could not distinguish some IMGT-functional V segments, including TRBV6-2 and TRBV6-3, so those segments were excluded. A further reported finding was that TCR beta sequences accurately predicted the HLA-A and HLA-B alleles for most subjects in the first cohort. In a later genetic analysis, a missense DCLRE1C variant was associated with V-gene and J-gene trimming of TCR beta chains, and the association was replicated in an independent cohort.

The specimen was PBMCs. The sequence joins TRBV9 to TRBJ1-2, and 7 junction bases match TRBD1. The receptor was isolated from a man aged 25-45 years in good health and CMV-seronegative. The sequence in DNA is TGTGCCAGCAGCGTAGAGGCAGGGGGTGTCTATGGCTACACCTTC. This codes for CASSVEAGGVYGYTF.